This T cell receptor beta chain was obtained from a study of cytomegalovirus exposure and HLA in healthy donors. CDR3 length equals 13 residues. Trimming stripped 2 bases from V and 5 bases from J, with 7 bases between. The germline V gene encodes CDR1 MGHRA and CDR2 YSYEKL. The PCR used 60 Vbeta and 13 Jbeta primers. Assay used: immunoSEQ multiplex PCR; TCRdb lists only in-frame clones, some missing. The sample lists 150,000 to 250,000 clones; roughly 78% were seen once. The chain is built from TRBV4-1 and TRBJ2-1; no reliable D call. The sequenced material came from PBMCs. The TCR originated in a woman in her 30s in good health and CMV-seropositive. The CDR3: CASSQWSDNEQFF. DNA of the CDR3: TGCGCCAGCAGCCAATGGAGCGACAATGAGCAGTTCTTC.